Here is one T cell receptor beta chain with its context. The antigen remains unidentified. J lost 6 bases, V lost 6 bases, and 10 bases had no gene match. CDR1 is LNHDA, CDR2 SQIVND, per germline (reference sequence). The CDR3 loop spans 14 amino acids. The sample originates from a study of T cells in narcolepsy. About the research overall: Healthy controls were enrolled alongside patients with narcolepsy type 1 or type 2. Overall study results and limits: Autoreactive clonotypes reportedly recurred in blood of same and different patients, not controls. HCRT-specific and TRIB2-specific autoreactive clonotypes appeared among same-patient CSF and blood CD4+ clonotypes.

Profiling relied on immunoSEQ multiplex PCR, and the TCRdb table lists in-frame clones only, not all of them. The repertoire has around 18,000 clones, 72% of them found once; the top ten carry 11% to 15%. The rearrangement uses TRBV19 and TRBJ1-1; 7 positions match TRBD1. Sequenced material: CD45RA- memory CD8+ T cells from PBMCs. This clonotype originated in a human donor with narcolepsy. The CDR3 sequence is CASRLTGSVPEAFF. The CDR3 DNA is TGTGCCAGTAGACTGACAGGGTCTGTCCCTGAAGCTTTCTTT.